This T cell receptor (beta chain) came from a study of T-cell reconstitution after alpha-beta-depleted transplantation in children. Whole-study findings and limits: Recipient T cells and thymic progenitors that survived were the source of the high TCRbeta diversity seen at day 60 in some patients. Reported findings indicate that, about two months after transplant, alpha-beta T cells came from several hundred expanded clones, which were derived from non-depleted graft cells. The main origin of T-cell counts and diversity one year after transplant was newly produced T cells.

The count of this clonotype is one. The antigen remains unidentified. After removal of 1 base from V and 3 bases from J, the junction contained 4 bases not matched to a gene. CDR3 length: 16 residues. The V gene's germline CDR1 is KGHSH and CDR2 LQKENI. Preparation of the TCRbeta library was carried out with unique molecular identifiers. One entry per CDR3 protein results from TCRdb running MiXCR on the PCR reads. The sample has approximately 230,000 distinct CDR3 sequences, about 25% seen once; the top ten hold over 2.5%. Sequences were derived from PBMCs, sampled before TCRalphabeta/CD19-depleted stem cell transplant. V usage is TRBV18 and J usage is TRBJ2-3; TRBD2 aligns across 10 bases. This clonotype originated in a girl aged 2-10 years with Fanconi anemia, due to receive a stem cell transplant. CDR3 loop: CASSPRGTSVTDTQYF. The CDR3 region has the DNA TGTGCCAGCTCACCACGCGGGACTAGCGTTACAGATACGCAGTATTTT.